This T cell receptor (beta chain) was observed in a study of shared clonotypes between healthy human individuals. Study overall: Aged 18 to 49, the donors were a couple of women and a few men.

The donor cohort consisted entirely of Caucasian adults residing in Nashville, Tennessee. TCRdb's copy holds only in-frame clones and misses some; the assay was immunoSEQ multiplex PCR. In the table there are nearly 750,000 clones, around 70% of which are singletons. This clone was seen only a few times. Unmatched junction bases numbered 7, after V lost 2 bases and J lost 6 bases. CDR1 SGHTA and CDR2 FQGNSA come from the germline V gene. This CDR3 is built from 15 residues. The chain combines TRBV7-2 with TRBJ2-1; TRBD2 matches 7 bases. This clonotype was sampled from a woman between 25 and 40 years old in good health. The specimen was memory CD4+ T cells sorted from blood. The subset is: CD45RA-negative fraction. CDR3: CASSLSGGRRNEQFF. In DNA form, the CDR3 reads TGTGCCAGCAGCTTATCCGGCGGGAGACGCAATGAGCAGTTCTTC.